This T cell receptor beta chain was documented in a study of blood T cells in healthy people across ages. With 7 bases removed from V and 4 bases from J, the gap between germline ends came to 19 bases. This CDR3 comprises 14 residues. Germline CDR1 is DFQATT and CDR2 is SNEGSKA (reference sequence). A second PCR, run for roughly 7 to 11 cycles, used a sample-barcoded 5' primer plus a J-beta primer mix. TCRdb used MiXCR to reprocess the 5' RACE reads, holding one entry per CDR3 protein. This sample has approximately 800,000 distinct CDR3 sequences, with approximately 35% found just once. Each of the donors had ten milliliters of peripheral blood drawn into EDTA-treated Vacutainer tubes. Many counts were recorded for this clonotype.

This TCR derives from a man between 18 and 35 years old in good health. V is TRBV20-1 and J is TRBJ2-5; D is possibly TRBD1 or TRBD2 (5 bases each). The sequenced sample consisted of blood. CDR3 DNA sequence: TGCAGTGGCACGTTAGGGACCAGAGGAGAGACCCAGTACTTC. Its protein is CSGTLGTRGETQYF.